The rows below give T cell receptor beta chains drawn from one sample of a study of cytomegalovirus exposure and HLA in healthy donors. Only in-frame clones appear in the TCRdb table, and some are missing; sequencing was by immunoSEQ multiplex PCR. The sample yields 68,000 or so clones, around 93% seen once. Sequences were obtained from PBMCs. All receptors derive from a young man in good health and CMV-seronegative. Each CDR3 is given with its conserved first and last residue. D genes are given only for firm matches. Size is omitted from some rows. Given values are once, few, many or a class for expanded clones.

TRBJ2-7 TRBV6-6 TRBD2 . CASSILAEAPFYF TGTGCCAGCAGCATACTAGCGGAGGCCCCATTCTACTTC
TRBJ1-1 TRBV2 . few CASSVAEAFF TGTGCCAGCAGTGTCGCTGAAGCTTTCTTT
TRBJ2-7 TRBV5-1 . . CASSLAVGQRMHEQYF TGCGCCAGCAGCTTGGCGGTCGGACAGAGGATGCACGAGCAGTACTTC
TRBJ2-1 TRBV19 TRBD2 . CASSIRAGGYNEQFF TGTGCCAGTAGTATTCGGGCGGGAGGATACAATGAGCAGTTCTTC
TRBJ2-7 TRBV11-3 . once CASSLDEMGQYYEQYF TGTGCCAGCAGCTTAGATGAAATGGGCCAGTACTACGAGCAGTACTTC
TRBJ2-6 TRBV5-6 TRBD2 . CASSTSGGRSGANVLTF TGTGCCAGCAGCACTAGCGGAGGCCGGTCTGGGGCCAACGTCCTGACTTTC
TRBJ2-7 TRBV18 TRBD2 . CASTTSGYEQYF TGTGCCAGCACGACTAGCGGCTACGAGCAGTACTTC
TRBJ2-1 TRBV18 TRBD2 . CASSPLLRLAGDGSYNEQFF TGTGCCAGCTCACCACTTCTGAGACTAGCGGGAGATGGCTCCTACAATGAGCAGTTCTTC
TRBJ2-4 TRBV11-1 . . CASASGQENIQYF TGTGCCAGCGCCAGTGGGCAGGAAAACATTCAGTACTTC
TRBJ1-3 TRBV7-2 . once CASSAGPLGDTIYF TGTGCCAGCAGCGCAGGGCCACTTGGAGACACCATATATTTT
TRBJ1-5 TRBV15 TRBD1 . CATSRPGQVYSNQPQHF TGTGCCACCAGCAGACCGGGACAGGTCTATAGCAATCAGCCCCAGCATTTT
TRBJ2-1 TRBV5-1 . few CASSLASRDEQFF TGCGCCAGCAGCTTGGCCTCTCGGGATGAGCAGTTCTTC
TRBJ2-3 TRBV29-1 . . CSVDSVALRAQYF TGCAGCGTTGATTCGGTAGCTCTCCGTGCGCAGTATTTT
TRBJ2-1 TRBV19 . . CASSIVPSATYNEQFF TGTGCCAGTAGTATAGTCCCTAGCGCTACCTACAATGAGCAGTTCTTC
TRBJ2-3 TRBV18 . . CASSPGLIPTDTQYF TGTGCCAGCTCACCGGGACTTATCCCCACAGATACGCAGTATTTT
TRBJ2-1 TRBV6-5 . . CATGGLLHNEQFF TGTGCCACCGGCGGGCTTTTGCACAATGAGCAGTTCTTC
TRBJ1-2 TRBV19 . . CASTGYVEGGYTF TGTGCCAGTACAGGTTATGTGGAGGGCGGCTACACCTTC
TRBJ1-1 TRBV4-1 . . CASSLHPGFGNTEAFF TGCGCCAGCAGCCTCCATCCAGGGTTTGGGAACACTGAAGCTTTCTTT
TRBJ2-7 TRBV19 TRBD1 . CASSITGAYEQYF TGTGCCAGTAGTATTACAGGGGCCTACGAGCAGTACTTC
TRBJ2-2 TRBV7-8 TRBD1 . CASSWRTGMPGELFF TGTGCCAGCAGCTGGCGGACAGGGATGCCCGGGGAGCTGTTTTTT
TRBJ1-3 TRBV5-1 TRBD1 once CASSSGGTASSGNTIYF TGCGCCAGCAGCTCTGGCGGGACAGCATCATCTGGAAACACCATATATTTT
TRBJ2-1 TRBV9 TRBD2 . CASSALRRLADNEQFF TGTGCCAGCAGCGCCCTCAGACGACTAGCGGACAATGAGCAGTTCTTC
TRBJ2-7 TRBV7-9 . . CASSQASGYEQYF TGTGCCAGCAGCCAAGCATCGGGTTACGAGCAGTACTTC
TRBJ2-1 TRBV28 TRBD2 . CASTTLAGAYSYNEQFF TGTGCCAGCACTACTCTAGCGGGAGCTTACTCCTACAATGAGCAGTTCTTC
TRBJ2-3 TRBV6-1 . . CASSESADTQYF TGTGCCAGCAGTGAGAGCGCAGATACGCAGTATTTT
TRBJ1-1 TRBV10-3 TRBD1 . CAISPGGSNTEAFF TGTGCCATCAGTCCAGGGGGCTCGAACACTGAAGCTTTCTTT
TRBJ2-2 TRBV11-3 . few CASSPAGSTGELFF TGTGCCAGCAGCCCAGCAGGGTCCACCGGGGAGCTGTTTTTT
TRBJ2-2 TRBV7-3 . . CASSFETADTGELFF TGTGCCAGCAGCTTTGAGACAGCAGACACCGGGGAGCTGTTTTTT
TRBJ1-2 TRBV6-6 . once CASRIGPDTDGYTF TGTGCCAGCAGGATTGGGCCGGACACCGATGGCTACACCTTC
TRBJ1-4 TRBV28 . . CASREGREKLFF TGTGCCAGCAGGGAGGGCAGGGAAAAACTGTTTTTT
TRBJ2-7 TRBV7-2 TRBD1 . CASSLTGGHHEQYF TGTGCCAGCAGCTTGACAGGGGGTCACCACGAGCAGTACTTC
TRBJ2-3 TRBV28 . . CASSLYRTSTDTQYF TGTGCCAGCAGTTTATATAGGACTAGCACAGATACGCAGTATTTT
TRBJ2-5 TRBV5-6 TRBD2 . CASSLGPPAGVRETQYF TGTGCCAGCAGCTTGGGACCCCCGGCGGGAGTTCGGGAGACCCAGTACTTC
TRBJ2-7 TRBV9 TRBD2 . CASSERLAGVNEQYF TGTGCCAGCAGCGAGAGATTAGCGGGAGTTAACGAGCAGTACTTC
TRBJ2-2 TRBV11-3 TRBD2 . CASSTRLAGDEFANTGELFF TGTGCCAGCAGCACCCGACTAGCGGGAGATGAATTCGCAAACACCGGGGAGCTGTTTTTT
TRBJ2-1 TRBV30 . . CAFTQGAGDEQFF TGTGCCTTCACCCAGGGGGCGGGGGATGAGCAGTTCTTC
TRBJ1-4 TRBV18 . . CASSPPMVREKLFF TGTGCCAGCTCACCACCGATGGTGCGAGAAAAACTGTTTTTT
TRBJ2-3 TRBV25-1 TRBD1 . CASSEWDRGVNTQYF TGTGCCAGCAGTGAATGGGACAGGGGGGTAAATACGCAGTATTTT
TRBJ2-1 TRBV18 TRBD2 . CASSLGTSGTGYNEQFF TGTGCCAGCTCACTCGGGACTAGCGGGACAGGTTACAATGAGCAGTTCTTC
TRBJ2-5 TRBV30 . . CAWSRTFAETQYF TGTGCCTGGAGCCGGACATTTGCGGAGACCCAGTACTTC
TRBJ2-1 TRBV30 TRBD2 once CACTRSGGRANEQFF TGTGCCTGCACCCGTAGTGGCGGGAGGGCTAATGAGCAGTTCTTC
TRBJ2-3 TRBV5-1 . . CASSLPQGGVSTDTQYF TGCGCCAGCAGCTTACCCCAGGGGGGAGTCAGCACAGATACGCAGTATTTT
TRBJ1-5 TRBV19 . once CASSIIDRLNQPQHF TGTGCCAGTAGTATCATCGACAGACTCAATCAGCCCCAGCATTTT
TRBJ2-7 TRBV11-2 . . CASSPYYEQYF TGTGCCAGCAGCCCGTACTACGAGCAGTACTTC
TRBJ1-4 TRBV2 TRBD1 . CASRDRAEKLFF TGTGCCAGCAGAGACAGGGCTGAAAAACTGTTTTTT
TRBJ2-7 TRBV7-8 . once CASSESSLSYEQYF TGTGCCAGCAGCGAATCGAGCCTCTCCTACGAGCAGTACTTC
TRBJ2-2 TRBV27 TRBD2 . CASSLSRLAANTGELFF TGTGCCAGCAGTTTATCTCGGCTAGCGGCTAACACCGGGGAGCTGTTTTTT
TRBJ2-7 TRBV6-1 . . CASSDQGLHEQYF TGTGCCAGCAGTGACCAGGGCCTCCACGAGCAGTACTTC
TRBJ2-7 TRBV13 TRBD2 . CASSLQREGRREQYF TGTGCCAGCAGCTTACAGCGGGAGGGCCGAAGAGAGCAGTACTTC
TRBJ2-2 TRBV5-6 TRBD1 . CASSLGQGTAGELFF TGTGCCAGCAGCTTGGGTCAGGGGACAGCCGGGGAGCTGTTTTTT
TRBJ2-1 TRBV5-1 . . CASTPGENYNEQFF TGCGCCAGCACCCCCGGGGAGAACTACAATGAGCAGTTCTTC
TRBJ2-5 TRBV5-1 TRBD1 few CASSLGQGWETQYF TGCGCCAGCAGCTTGGGACAGGGCTGGGAGACCCAGTACTTC
TRBJ2-5 TRBV5-6 . once CASRLGSGETQYF TGTGCCAGCCGCTTGGGGAGCGGGGAGACCCAGTACTTC
TRBJ2-3 TRBV6-5 TRBD2 . CASTESGRATDTQYF TGTGCCAGCACCGAAAGCGGGAGGGCCACAGATACGCAGTATTTT
TRBJ2-7 TRBV18 TRBD1 . CASSPTLTGDYEQYF TGTGCCAGCTCGCCGACGCTAACAGGGGACTACGAGCAGTACTTC
TRBJ1-2 TRBV28 TRBD1 . CATLGQEDKTNYGYTF TGTGCCACCTTGGGACAGGAAGACAAAACCAACTATGGCTACACCTTC
TRBJ2-1 TRBV11-3 TRBD2 . CASSWGLAGDYEQFF TGTGCCAGCAGCTGGGGACTAGCGGGAGATTATGAGCAGTTCTTC
TRBJ2-6 TRBV10-3 TRBD1 . CAIRGGQGSSGANVLTF TGTGCCATCAGGGGGGGACAGGGGAGCTCTGGGGCCAACGTCCTGACTTTC
TRBJ2-3 TRBV7-3 TRBD2 . CASSLGASGRRGTDTQYF TGTGCCAGCAGCTTAGGGGCAAGCGGGAGAAGGGGCACAGATACGCAGTATTTT
TRBJ1-2 TRBV5-1 TRBD1 . CASSWGDRSTIHYGYTF TGCGCCAGCAGCTGGGGGGACAGAAGCACAATCCACTATGGCTACACCTTC